Listed here are 14 T cell receptor beta chains from one sample, sequenced in a study of post-analysis software for immune sequencing data. Findings of the study overall: Five TRBV segments, including TRBV5-6, TRBV5-1 and TRBV20-1, were more frequent in patients than controls.

Unique-molecular-identifier-tagged TCR beta cDNA libraries were used. TCRdb re-analysed the PCR reads in MiXCR, keeping a single row per CDR3 protein. This sample carries 650,000 to 900,000 distinct CDR3 sequences, 40% to 55% of them seen once, and the ten largest clones take roughly 5.2%. Their recognized antigens are unknown. Material: blood. The origin of the receptors is a girl aged 10 to 17 with multiple sclerosis.

This clonotype came up a few times. The chain links TRBV2 to TRBJ2-4; D is perhaps TRBD2 (6 bases). The CDR3 runs 15 residues. V shed 2 bases and J shed 5 bases, with 13 bases lying between them. CDR1 is SNHLY and CDR2 is FYNNEI in the germline V gene. Here the CDR3 DNA reads TGTGCCAGCAGTGAAATGTGGGGGGTGGAAAACATTCAGTACTTC. Its protein product is CASSEMWGVENIQYF.

As regards this clonotype: One end of the junction varies from germline; a read error may be responsible. The genes are TRBV6-6 and TRBJ2-7; 12 positions match TRBD1. Germline-derived CDR1 and CDR2 are MNHNY and SVGAGI (reference sequence). There are 15 residues in the CDR3. The CDR3 DNA reads TGTGTCAGCAGTTACCGCGGGACAGGGGGCCACGAGCAGTACTTC. It yields the protein CVSSYRGTGGHEQYF.

The V and J genes are TRBV18 and TRBJ2-3; D uncertain. This CDR3 region has 15 residues. Germline-derived CDR1 and CDR2 are KGHSH and LQKENI. V was pared by 0 bases and J by 7 bases, with 14 bases between. The CDR3 reads CASSPPTREWNTQYF. CDR3 in DNA: TGTGCCAGCTCACCACCGACCAGAGAGTGGAATACGCAGTATTTT.

The J gene is TRBJ2-7, the V gene TRBV24-1; tentatively, D is TRBD2 (6 bases). The CDR3 totals 13 residues. Between the trimmed V and J ends, which lost 9 bases and 5 bases, there was a span of 16 bases. The germline CDR1 and CDR2 sequences are KGHDR and SFDVKD. This chain's CDR3 is CATDGGVVDEQYF. CDR3 coding DNA: TGTGCCACCGACGGAGGGGTTGTCGACGAGCAGTACTTC.

This clonotype was counted only a few times. J is TRBJ1-2 and V is TRBV25-1; a weak D match, TRBD1 (5 bases). The germline V and J ends were trimmed by 1 base and 8 bases, with 8 bases remaining between them. This CDR3 has 12 amino acids. Per germline, CDR1 MGHDK and CDR2 SYGVNS. CDR3 region: CASSEWGGGYTF. The CDR3 DNA reads as TGTGCCAGCAGTGAATGGGGCGGCGGCTACACCTTC.

The DNA for the CDR3 is TGTGCCAGCAGCGCCCCTCCCTCAGGGGGAAGCTCCTACAATGAGCAGTTCTTC. It yields the protein CASSAPPSGGSSYNEQFF. The chain recombines TRBV9 with TRBJ2-1; 7 positions match TRBD1. Germline CDR1 is SGDLS and CDR2 is YYNGEE. This CDR3 has 18 amino acids. Losses at the gene ends were 3 bases for V and 0 bases for J; bases not matched to a gene: 12.

The J gene is TRBJ2-3, the V gene TRBV29-1; D tentatively fits TRBD1 or TRBD2 (5 bases each). The CDR3 covers 13 residues. Trimming took off 8 bases at V and 6 bases at J, with 18 bases between the two ends. Germline CDR1 and CDR2: SQVTM and ANQGSEA. This CDR3 reads CSPSGPKSDTQYF. The CDR3 DNA reads as TGCAGCCCCTCGGGGCCCAAGAGCGATACGCAGTATTTT.

The rearrangement links TRBV20-1 to TRBJ2-7; 12 nucleotides line up with TRBD2. V dropped 2 bases and J dropped 1; count of bases not matched to a gene: 9. CDR1 and CDR2 from the germline V gene are DFQATT and SNEGSKA (reference sequence). The length of the CDR3 is 17 residues. The CDR3 DNA sequence: TGCAGTGCTAGAAACGGGACTAGCGGGTTTGGTTCCTACGAGCAGTACTTC. Translated, it gives CSARNGTSGFGSYEQYF.

The table lists this clonotype with a few counts. This chain joins TRBV6-5 and TRBJ1-5; D is possibly TRBD1 (5 bases). Trimming stripped 3 bases from V and 3 bases from J, with 15 bases between. The CDR3 extends over 16 amino acids. Per germline, CDR1 MNHEY and CDR2 SVGAGI. DNA for the CDR3: TGTGCCAGCAGTTATCGGGGCCCCAGTCCCAATCAGCCCCAGCATTTT. This gives the protein CASSYRGPSPNQPQHF.

The chain joins TRBV24-1 to TRBJ1-2; weak D call: TRBD1 (5 bases). The V end lost 2 bases, the J end lost 5 bases, and 14 bases lay between the germline ends. Germline CDR1 is KGHDR and CDR2 is SFDVKD. The CDR3 has 15 amino acids. DNA of the CDR3: TGTGCCACCAGTGATTCGACACCGGAGGGGTATGGCTACACCTTC. Its protein product is CATSDSTPEGYGYTF.

The rearrangement uses TRBV7-2 and TRBJ2-1; D perhaps matches TRBD1 (5 bases). V was cut by 1 base and J by 7 bases, with 17 bases left in between. The CDR3 extends over 16 amino acids. Germline V lookup: CDR1 SGHTA, CDR2 FQGNSA. CDR3 nucleotides: TGTGCCAGCAGCTTAGGAGGTGGGGCTAGTCAGAATGAGCAGTTCTTC. Its protein is CASSLGGGASQNEQFF.

This chain connects TRBV28 to TRBJ1-2, with D tentatively TRBD1 (6 bases). V was trimmed by 2 bases and J by 7 bases, leaving 11 bases between them. This CDR3 is built from 13 residues. CDR1 is MDHEN and CDR2 is SYDVKM in the germline V gene. The CDR3 DNA reads TGTGCCAGCAGTTTACCAGGGGAAGCTGGCTACACCTTC. Translation gives CASSLPGEAGYTF.

The chain is built from TRBV20-1 and TRBJ2-7; 7 bases are a match to TRBD2. V was pared by 5 bases and J by 0 bases, with 7 bases of the junction left unmatched. The CDR3 length is 14 residues. From germline, CDR1 is DFQATT and CDR2 SNEGSKA (reference sequence). CDR3 nucleotide sequence: TGCAGTGCTTGGGCCCGGGAGGACTCCTACGAGCAGTACTTC. Protein sequence: CSAWAREDSYEQYF.

V usage is TRBV10-2 and J usage is TRBJ2-1, with D possibly matching TRBD2 (6 bases). V dropped 1 base and J dropped 6 bases, with 10 bases sitting between them. Germline loops: CDR1 WSHSY, CDR2 SAAADI. CDR3 length equals 14 residues. CDR3 nucleotide sequence: TGCGCCAGCAGTGAGTTTAGGCGGGGCAATGAGCAGTTCTTC. Amino acid sequence: CASSEFRRGNEQFF.